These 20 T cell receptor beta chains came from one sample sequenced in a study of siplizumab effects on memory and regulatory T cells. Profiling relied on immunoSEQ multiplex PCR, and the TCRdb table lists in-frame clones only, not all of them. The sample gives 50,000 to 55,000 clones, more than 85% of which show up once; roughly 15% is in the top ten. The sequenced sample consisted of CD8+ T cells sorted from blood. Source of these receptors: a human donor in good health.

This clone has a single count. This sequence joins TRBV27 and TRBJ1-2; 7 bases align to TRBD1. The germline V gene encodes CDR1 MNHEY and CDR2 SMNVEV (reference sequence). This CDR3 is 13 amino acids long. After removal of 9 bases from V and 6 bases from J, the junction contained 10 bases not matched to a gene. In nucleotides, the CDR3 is TGTGCCAGTGCCCTATTGACAGGGCATGGCTACACCTTC. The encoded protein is CASALLTGHGYTF.

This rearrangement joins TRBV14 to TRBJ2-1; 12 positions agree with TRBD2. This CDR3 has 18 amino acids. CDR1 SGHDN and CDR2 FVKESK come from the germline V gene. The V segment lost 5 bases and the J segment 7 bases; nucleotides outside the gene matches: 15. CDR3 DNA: TGTGCCAGCAGCGAAGGAGTGTCTAGCGGGAGGGTAAGGAATGAGCAGTTCTTC. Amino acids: CASSEGVSSGRVRNEQFF.

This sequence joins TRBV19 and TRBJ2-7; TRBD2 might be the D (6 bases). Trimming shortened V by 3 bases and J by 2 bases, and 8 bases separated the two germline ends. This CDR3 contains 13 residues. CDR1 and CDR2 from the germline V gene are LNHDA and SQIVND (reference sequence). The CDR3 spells CASSIGLTYEQYF. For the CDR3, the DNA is TGTGCCAGTAGTATTGGACTAACCTACGAGCAGTACTTC.

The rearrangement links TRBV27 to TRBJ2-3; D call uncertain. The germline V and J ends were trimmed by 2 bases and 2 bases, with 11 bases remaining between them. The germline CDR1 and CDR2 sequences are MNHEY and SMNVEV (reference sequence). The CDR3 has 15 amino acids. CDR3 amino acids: CASSLIQPFTDTQYF. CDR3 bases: TGTGCCAGCAGTTTAATCCAACCTTTCACAGATACGCAGTATTTT.

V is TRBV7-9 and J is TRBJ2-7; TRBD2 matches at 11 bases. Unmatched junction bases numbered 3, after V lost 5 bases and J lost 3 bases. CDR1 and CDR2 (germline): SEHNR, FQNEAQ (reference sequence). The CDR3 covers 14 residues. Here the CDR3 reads CASSITSGSYEQYF. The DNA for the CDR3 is TGTGCCAGCAGCATCACTAGCGGGAGCTACGAGCAGTACTTC.

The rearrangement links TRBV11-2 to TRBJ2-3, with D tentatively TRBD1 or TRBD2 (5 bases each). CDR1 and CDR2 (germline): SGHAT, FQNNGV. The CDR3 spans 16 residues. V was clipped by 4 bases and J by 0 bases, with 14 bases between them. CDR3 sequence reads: CASSSRGVASTDTQYF. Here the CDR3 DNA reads TGTGCCAGCAGCTCTCGAGGGGTTGCGAGCACAGATACGCAGTATTTT.

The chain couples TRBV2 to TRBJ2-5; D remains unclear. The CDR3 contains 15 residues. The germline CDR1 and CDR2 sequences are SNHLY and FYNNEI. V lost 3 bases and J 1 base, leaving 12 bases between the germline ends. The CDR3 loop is CASSDPPGPQETQYF. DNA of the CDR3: TGTGCCAGCAGTGACCCCCCCGGCCCCCAAGAGACCCAGTACTTC.

CDR3 amino acids: CASSQRDKDGQPQHF. The CDR3 bases are TGCGCCAGCAGCCAAAGGGACAAGGACGGTCAGCCCCAGCATTTT. The chain carries TRBV4-1 and TRBJ1-5; a weak D match, TRBD1 (6 bases). The CDR3 runs 15 residues. With 2 bases removed from V and 6 bases from J, the gap between germline ends came to 14 bases. Germline assignment: CDR1 MGHRA and CDR2 YSYEKL.

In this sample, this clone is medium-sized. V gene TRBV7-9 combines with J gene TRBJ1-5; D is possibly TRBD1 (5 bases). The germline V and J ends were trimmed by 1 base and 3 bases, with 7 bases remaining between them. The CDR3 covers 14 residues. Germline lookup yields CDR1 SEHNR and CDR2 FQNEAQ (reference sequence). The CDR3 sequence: CASSLVDNNQPQHF. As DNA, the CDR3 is TGTGCCAGCAGCTTAGTGGACAACAATCAGCCCCAGCATTTT. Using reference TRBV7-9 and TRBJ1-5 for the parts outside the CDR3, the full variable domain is DTGVSQNPRHKITKRGQNVTFRCDPISEHNRLYWYRQTLGQGPEFLTYFQNEAQLEKSRLLSDRFSAERPKGSFSTLEIQRTEQGDSAMYLCASSLVDNNQPQHFGDGTRLSIL.

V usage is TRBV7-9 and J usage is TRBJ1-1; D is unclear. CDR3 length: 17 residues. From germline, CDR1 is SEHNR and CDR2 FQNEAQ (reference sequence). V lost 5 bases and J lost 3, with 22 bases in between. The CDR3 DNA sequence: TGTGCCAGCAGCCCAAGAGGTGGCAATAAACCCGACACTGAAGCTTTCTTT. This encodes CASSPRGGNKPDTEAFF.

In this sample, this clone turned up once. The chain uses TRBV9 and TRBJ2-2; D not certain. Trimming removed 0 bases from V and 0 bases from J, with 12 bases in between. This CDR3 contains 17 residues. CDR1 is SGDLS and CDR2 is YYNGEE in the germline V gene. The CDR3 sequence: CASSVALTASNTGELFF. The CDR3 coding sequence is TGTGCCAGCAGCGTAGCTCTAACAGCCTCGAACACCGGGGAGCTGTTTTTT.

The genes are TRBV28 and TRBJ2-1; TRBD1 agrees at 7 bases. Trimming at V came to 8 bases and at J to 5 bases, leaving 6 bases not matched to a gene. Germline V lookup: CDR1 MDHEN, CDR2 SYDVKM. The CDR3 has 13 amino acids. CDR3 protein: CASRGQSHNEQFF. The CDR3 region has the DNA TGTGCCAGCCGGGGACAGAGCCACAATGAGCAGTTCTTC.

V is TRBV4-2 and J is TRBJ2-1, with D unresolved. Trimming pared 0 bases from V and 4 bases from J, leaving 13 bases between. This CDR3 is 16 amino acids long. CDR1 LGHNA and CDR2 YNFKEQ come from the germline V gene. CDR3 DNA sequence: TGTGCCAGCAGCCAAGATCGGCGTGTATCTTACAATGAGCAGTTCTTC. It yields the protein CASSQDRRVSYNEQFF.

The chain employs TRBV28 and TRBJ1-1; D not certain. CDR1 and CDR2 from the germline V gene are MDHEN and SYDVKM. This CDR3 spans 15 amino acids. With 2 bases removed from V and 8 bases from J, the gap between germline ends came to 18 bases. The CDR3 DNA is TGTGCCAGCAGTTTACAATTCTTACGGACGGCCGAAGCTTTCTTT. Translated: CASSLQFLRTAEAFF.

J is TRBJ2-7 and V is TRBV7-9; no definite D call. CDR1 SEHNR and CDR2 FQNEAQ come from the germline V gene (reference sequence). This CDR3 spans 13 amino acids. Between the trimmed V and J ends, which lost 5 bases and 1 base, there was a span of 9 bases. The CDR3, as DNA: TGTGCCAGCAGCCACCCAACTTCCTACGAGCAGTACTTC. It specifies CASSHPTSYEQYF.

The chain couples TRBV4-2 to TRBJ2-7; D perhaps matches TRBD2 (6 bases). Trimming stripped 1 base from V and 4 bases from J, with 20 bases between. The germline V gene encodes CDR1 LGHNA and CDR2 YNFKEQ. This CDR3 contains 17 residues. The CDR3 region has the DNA TGTGCCAGCAGCCAAGTAATGGGAGCGGGCGACATTTACGAGCAGTACTTC. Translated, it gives CASSQVMGAGDIYEQYF.

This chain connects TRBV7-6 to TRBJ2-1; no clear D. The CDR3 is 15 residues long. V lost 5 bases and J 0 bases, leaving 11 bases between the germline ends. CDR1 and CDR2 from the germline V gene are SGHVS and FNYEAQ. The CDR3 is CASSPRASSYNEQFF. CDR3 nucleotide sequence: TGTGCCAGCAGCCCACGGGCAAGCTCCTACAATGAGCAGTTCTTC.

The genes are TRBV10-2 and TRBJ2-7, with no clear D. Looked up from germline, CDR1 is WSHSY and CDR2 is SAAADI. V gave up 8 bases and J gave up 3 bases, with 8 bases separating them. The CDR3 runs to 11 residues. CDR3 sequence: CASLDGYEQYF. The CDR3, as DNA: TGCGCCAGCTTGGATGGCTACGAGCAGTACTTC.

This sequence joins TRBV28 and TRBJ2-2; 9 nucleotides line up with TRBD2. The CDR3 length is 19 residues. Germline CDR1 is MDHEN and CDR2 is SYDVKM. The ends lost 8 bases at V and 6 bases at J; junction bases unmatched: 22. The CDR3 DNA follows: TGTGCCAGCCATGGTATTGGGTCTAGCGGGAAGTATTACCCCGGGGAGCTGTTTTTT. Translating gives CASHGIGSSGKYYPGELFF.

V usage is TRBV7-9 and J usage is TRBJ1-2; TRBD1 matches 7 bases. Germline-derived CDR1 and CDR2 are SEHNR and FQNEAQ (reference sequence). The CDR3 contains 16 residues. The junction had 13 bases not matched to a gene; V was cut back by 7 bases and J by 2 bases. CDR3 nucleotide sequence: TGTGCCAGCATCCCGGTGACAGGGAAGAACAACTATGGCTACACCTTC. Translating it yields CASIPVTGKNNYGYTF.